The present TCR beta chain was sequenced within a study of cytomegalovirus exposure and HLA in healthy donors. Study background: In an early release, HLA-typed donors contributed 90 million or so unique TCR sequences. Among the approximately 380 donors who were genotyped, roughly 85% fell in the genetic ancestry cluster that is associated with self-reported Caucasian donors.

This clone was seen more than once but under ten times. What it recognizes is unknown. Between the trimmed V and J ends, which lost 2 bases and 3 bases, there was a span of 14 bases. Germline values: CDR1 MNHNY, CDR2 SVGAGI (reference sequence). This CDR3 comprises 16 residues. Researchers ran the PCR with 60 Vbeta and 13 Jbeta primers. Using immunoSEQ multiplex PCR, the repertoire was profiled, and TCRdb retains in-frame clones only, with some absent. The sample comprises some 140,000 clones, 60% to 80% of which are singletons, and around 2% rests with the top ten. General study findings and limits: In vitro confirmation showed three CMV-associated chains to be CMV antigen specific. Relative to equally common others, HLA-associated TCR beta chains showed greater clonal expansion in a later analysis.

The sequencing input was PBMCs. The V and J genes are TRBV6-6 and TRBJ1-3, with D perhaps TRBD1 (6 bases). The TCR sequence derives from a man aged 25-45 years in good health and CMV-seronegative. The CDR3 nucleotides read TGTGCCAGCAGTTACACTTATTTGGACAGTGGAAACACCATATATTTT. It codes for CASSYTYLDSGNTIYF.